Shown below are 13 T cell receptor beta chains from a single sample sequenced in a study of blood T cell repertoires in COVID-19. Profiled with immunoSEQ multiplex PCR; TCRdb holds only in-frame clones, not every one. The sample shows about 330,000 clones, roughly 90% of them seen only once. Sequenced sample: peripheral blood. All receptors derive from a man in his thirties or forties with COVID-19, enrolled during active disease.

The chain has TRBV5-1 and TRBJ2-3; 14 nucleotides match TRBD2. This CDR3 spans 15 amino acids. J lost 5 bases, V lost 2 bases, and 1 base had no gene match. Germline CDR1 SGHRS, CDR2 YFSETQ. In nucleotides, the CDR3 is TGCGCCAGCAGCTTCGGACTAGCGGGAGGAGATACGCAGTATTTT. It codes for CASSFGLAGGDTQYF.

J is TRBJ2-7 and V is TRBV6-1, with D perhaps matching TRBD2 (5 bases). The V gene lost 5 bases and the J gene lost 4 bases, with 15 bases spanning the gap. Germline lookup yields CDR1 MNHNS and CDR2 SASEGT. CDR3 length: 14 residues. CDR3 amino acids: CASSLPGVGYEQYF. The DNA for the CDR3 is TGTGCCAGCAGTCTCCCCGGGGTAGGGTACGAGCAGTACTTC.

This rearrangement joins TRBV7-2 to TRBJ2-4, with 7 bases identical to TRBD2. With 0 bases clipped from V and 6 bases from J, the junction kept 8 bases outside the gene matches. CDR3 size: 16 residues. Germline-derived CDR1 and CDR2 are SGHTA and FQGNSA. CDR3 sequence: CASSLAGRARGNIQYF. DNA of the CDR3: TGTGCCAGCAGCTTAGCAGGGAGGGCGAGGGGAAACATTCAGTACTTC.

The CDR3: CASSSSSVILYEQYF. The CDR3 DNA follows: TGTGCCAGCAGCTCCTCTAGCGTTATCCTATACGAGCAGTACTTC. The gene calls are TRBV7-2 and TRBJ2-7, with D possibly matching TRBD2 (6 bases). Germline assignment: CDR1 SGHTA and CDR2 FQGNSA. This CDR3 region has 15 residues. Trimming shortened V by 4 bases and J by 4 bases, and 17 bases separated the two germline ends.

This rearrangement joins TRBV3-1 (or the pseudogene TRBV3-2) to TRBJ2-3; 7 bases align to TRBD2. The CDR3 loop spans 15 amino acids. Germline CDR1 reads LGHDT; CDR2 reads YNNKEL (reference sequence). The trim removed 4 bases at V and 6 bases at J, leaving 10 bases unmatched. CDR3 amino acids: CASSLWPGGGDTQYF. The CDR3 DNA reads as TGTGCCAGCAGCCTCTGGCCGGGAGGAGGGGATACGCAGTATTTT.

The rearrangement links TRBV6-4 to TRBJ1-1; 8 bases align to TRBD1. The CDR3 runs to 13 residues. The germline V gene has CDR1 MRHNA and CDR2 SNTAGT. Trimming removed 6 bases from V and 3 bases from J; junction bases left unmatched: 3. The CDR3 here is CASSKDRDTEAFF. CDR3 bases: TGTGCCAGCAGCAAGGACAGGGACACTGAAGCTTTCTTT.

The rearrangement uses TRBV28 and TRBJ1-2, with D possibly TRBD1 on 6 matching bases. CDR1 and CDR2 (germline): MDHEN, SYDVKM. V lost 5 bases and J 7 bases, leaving 20 bases between the germline ends. This CDR3 has 15 amino acids. CDR3 sequence: CASSPPGTRGLGYTF. CDR3 DNA sequence: TGTGCCAGCAGTCCCCCAGGAACCAGGGGCCTTGGCTACACCTTC.

This clone was seen a single time. The chain is built from TRBV6-5 and TRBJ1-1; D is unresolved. Germline V CDR1 and CDR2: MNHEY, SVGAGI. This CDR3 contains 14 residues. Between the trimmed V and J ends, which lost 3 bases and 1 base, there was a span of 9 bases. The CDR3 loop reads CASSYQQTNTEAFF. The CDR3 DNA follows: TGTGCCAGCAGTTATCAACAAACGAACACTGAAGCTTTCTTT.

The CDR3 spells CSVLQGALTEAFF. The CDR3 DNA follows: TGCAGCGTTTTACAGGGGGCGTTGACTGAAGCTTTCTTT. V usage is TRBV29-1 and J usage is TRBJ1-1; 9 nucleotides align to TRBD1. J was trimmed by 5 bases and V by 5 bases; bases with no gene match: 6. This CDR3 is built from 13 residues. The germline gives CDR1 SQVTM, CDR2 ANQGSEA. The variable domain in full, with the rest retrieved from reference TRBV29-1 and TRBJ1-1, is SAVISQKPSRDICQRGTSLTIQCQVDSQVTMMFWYRQQPGQSLTLIATANQGSEATYESGFVIDKFPISRPNLTFSTLTVSNMSPEDSSIYLCSVLQGALTEAFFGQGTRLTVV.

V usage is TRBV28 and J usage is TRBJ1-2; maybe TRBD1 (5 bases). The germline gives CDR1 MDHEN, CDR2 SYDVKM. Between the trimmed V and J ends, which lost 11 bases and 8 bases, there was a span of 18 bases. This CDR3 has 12 amino acids. The CDR3 protein is CAGHLPGRGYTF. The CDR3 DNA sequence: TGTGCCGGACACCTGCCCGGTCGGGGCTACACCTTC.

This clone was recorded once. The rearrangement uses TRBV3-1 (or the pseudogene TRBV3-2) and TRBJ1-1, with D possibly being TRBD1 (5 bases). The V gene's germline CDR1 is LGHDT and CDR2 YNNKEL (reference sequence). The V and J ends lost 1 base and 7 bases respectively, with 7 bases between them. The CDR3 has 12 residues. The CDR3 DNA is TGTGCCAGCAGCCAAGGGCAGGGTGAAGCTTTCTTT. Its protein is CASSQGQGEAFF.

This clone occurred once. The V call is TRBV5-1, the J call TRBJ1-2, with D unclear. The germline V gene has CDR1 SGHRS and CDR2 YFSETQ. V was cut by 2 bases and J by 2 bases, with 10 bases left in between. The CDR3 sequence is 14 residues long. The CDR3, as DNA: TGCGCCAGCAGCTTAAGTGACGGGAACTATGGCTACACCTTC. Translating gives CASSLSDGNYGYTF.

The CDR3 DNA reads as TGTGCCAGCTCACCCAGGCAGGGGGACACTGAAGCTTTCTTT. Residues: CASSPRQGDTEAFF. The rearrangement uses TRBV18 and TRBJ1-1, with TRBD1 matching 7 bases. With 3 bases clipped from V and 3 bases from J, the junction kept 4 bases outside the gene matches. The CDR3 is 14 amino acids. The germline V gene encodes CDR1 KGHSH and CDR2 LQKENI.